Below, one T cell receptor (beta chain) is given with its context. This sample was included in a study of cytomegalovirus exposure and HLA in healthy donors. Study overall: A prior study identified approximately 110 million unique TCR beta sequences from about 179 million T cells.

The ends were cut back, 4 bases at V and 7 bases at J, with 10 bases in the middle. There are 12 residues in the CDR3. Germline-derived CDR1 and CDR2 are MDHEN and SYDVKM. Primers: 60 Vbeta forward and 13 Jbeta reverse. TCRdb's table, derived via immunoSEQ multiplex PCR, lists solely in-frame clones and lacks some. The sample records about 130,000 clones, roughly 79% being singletons. This receptor was identified in a man aged 25-40 years in good health and CMV-seronegative. The chain couples TRBV28 to TRBJ1-2, with a weak D call TRBD1 (6 bases). The sample taken for sequencing was PBMCs. CDR3 coding DNA: TGTGCCAGCAGTTCGGGACAACGTGGCTACACCTTC. This codes for CASSSGQRGYTF.